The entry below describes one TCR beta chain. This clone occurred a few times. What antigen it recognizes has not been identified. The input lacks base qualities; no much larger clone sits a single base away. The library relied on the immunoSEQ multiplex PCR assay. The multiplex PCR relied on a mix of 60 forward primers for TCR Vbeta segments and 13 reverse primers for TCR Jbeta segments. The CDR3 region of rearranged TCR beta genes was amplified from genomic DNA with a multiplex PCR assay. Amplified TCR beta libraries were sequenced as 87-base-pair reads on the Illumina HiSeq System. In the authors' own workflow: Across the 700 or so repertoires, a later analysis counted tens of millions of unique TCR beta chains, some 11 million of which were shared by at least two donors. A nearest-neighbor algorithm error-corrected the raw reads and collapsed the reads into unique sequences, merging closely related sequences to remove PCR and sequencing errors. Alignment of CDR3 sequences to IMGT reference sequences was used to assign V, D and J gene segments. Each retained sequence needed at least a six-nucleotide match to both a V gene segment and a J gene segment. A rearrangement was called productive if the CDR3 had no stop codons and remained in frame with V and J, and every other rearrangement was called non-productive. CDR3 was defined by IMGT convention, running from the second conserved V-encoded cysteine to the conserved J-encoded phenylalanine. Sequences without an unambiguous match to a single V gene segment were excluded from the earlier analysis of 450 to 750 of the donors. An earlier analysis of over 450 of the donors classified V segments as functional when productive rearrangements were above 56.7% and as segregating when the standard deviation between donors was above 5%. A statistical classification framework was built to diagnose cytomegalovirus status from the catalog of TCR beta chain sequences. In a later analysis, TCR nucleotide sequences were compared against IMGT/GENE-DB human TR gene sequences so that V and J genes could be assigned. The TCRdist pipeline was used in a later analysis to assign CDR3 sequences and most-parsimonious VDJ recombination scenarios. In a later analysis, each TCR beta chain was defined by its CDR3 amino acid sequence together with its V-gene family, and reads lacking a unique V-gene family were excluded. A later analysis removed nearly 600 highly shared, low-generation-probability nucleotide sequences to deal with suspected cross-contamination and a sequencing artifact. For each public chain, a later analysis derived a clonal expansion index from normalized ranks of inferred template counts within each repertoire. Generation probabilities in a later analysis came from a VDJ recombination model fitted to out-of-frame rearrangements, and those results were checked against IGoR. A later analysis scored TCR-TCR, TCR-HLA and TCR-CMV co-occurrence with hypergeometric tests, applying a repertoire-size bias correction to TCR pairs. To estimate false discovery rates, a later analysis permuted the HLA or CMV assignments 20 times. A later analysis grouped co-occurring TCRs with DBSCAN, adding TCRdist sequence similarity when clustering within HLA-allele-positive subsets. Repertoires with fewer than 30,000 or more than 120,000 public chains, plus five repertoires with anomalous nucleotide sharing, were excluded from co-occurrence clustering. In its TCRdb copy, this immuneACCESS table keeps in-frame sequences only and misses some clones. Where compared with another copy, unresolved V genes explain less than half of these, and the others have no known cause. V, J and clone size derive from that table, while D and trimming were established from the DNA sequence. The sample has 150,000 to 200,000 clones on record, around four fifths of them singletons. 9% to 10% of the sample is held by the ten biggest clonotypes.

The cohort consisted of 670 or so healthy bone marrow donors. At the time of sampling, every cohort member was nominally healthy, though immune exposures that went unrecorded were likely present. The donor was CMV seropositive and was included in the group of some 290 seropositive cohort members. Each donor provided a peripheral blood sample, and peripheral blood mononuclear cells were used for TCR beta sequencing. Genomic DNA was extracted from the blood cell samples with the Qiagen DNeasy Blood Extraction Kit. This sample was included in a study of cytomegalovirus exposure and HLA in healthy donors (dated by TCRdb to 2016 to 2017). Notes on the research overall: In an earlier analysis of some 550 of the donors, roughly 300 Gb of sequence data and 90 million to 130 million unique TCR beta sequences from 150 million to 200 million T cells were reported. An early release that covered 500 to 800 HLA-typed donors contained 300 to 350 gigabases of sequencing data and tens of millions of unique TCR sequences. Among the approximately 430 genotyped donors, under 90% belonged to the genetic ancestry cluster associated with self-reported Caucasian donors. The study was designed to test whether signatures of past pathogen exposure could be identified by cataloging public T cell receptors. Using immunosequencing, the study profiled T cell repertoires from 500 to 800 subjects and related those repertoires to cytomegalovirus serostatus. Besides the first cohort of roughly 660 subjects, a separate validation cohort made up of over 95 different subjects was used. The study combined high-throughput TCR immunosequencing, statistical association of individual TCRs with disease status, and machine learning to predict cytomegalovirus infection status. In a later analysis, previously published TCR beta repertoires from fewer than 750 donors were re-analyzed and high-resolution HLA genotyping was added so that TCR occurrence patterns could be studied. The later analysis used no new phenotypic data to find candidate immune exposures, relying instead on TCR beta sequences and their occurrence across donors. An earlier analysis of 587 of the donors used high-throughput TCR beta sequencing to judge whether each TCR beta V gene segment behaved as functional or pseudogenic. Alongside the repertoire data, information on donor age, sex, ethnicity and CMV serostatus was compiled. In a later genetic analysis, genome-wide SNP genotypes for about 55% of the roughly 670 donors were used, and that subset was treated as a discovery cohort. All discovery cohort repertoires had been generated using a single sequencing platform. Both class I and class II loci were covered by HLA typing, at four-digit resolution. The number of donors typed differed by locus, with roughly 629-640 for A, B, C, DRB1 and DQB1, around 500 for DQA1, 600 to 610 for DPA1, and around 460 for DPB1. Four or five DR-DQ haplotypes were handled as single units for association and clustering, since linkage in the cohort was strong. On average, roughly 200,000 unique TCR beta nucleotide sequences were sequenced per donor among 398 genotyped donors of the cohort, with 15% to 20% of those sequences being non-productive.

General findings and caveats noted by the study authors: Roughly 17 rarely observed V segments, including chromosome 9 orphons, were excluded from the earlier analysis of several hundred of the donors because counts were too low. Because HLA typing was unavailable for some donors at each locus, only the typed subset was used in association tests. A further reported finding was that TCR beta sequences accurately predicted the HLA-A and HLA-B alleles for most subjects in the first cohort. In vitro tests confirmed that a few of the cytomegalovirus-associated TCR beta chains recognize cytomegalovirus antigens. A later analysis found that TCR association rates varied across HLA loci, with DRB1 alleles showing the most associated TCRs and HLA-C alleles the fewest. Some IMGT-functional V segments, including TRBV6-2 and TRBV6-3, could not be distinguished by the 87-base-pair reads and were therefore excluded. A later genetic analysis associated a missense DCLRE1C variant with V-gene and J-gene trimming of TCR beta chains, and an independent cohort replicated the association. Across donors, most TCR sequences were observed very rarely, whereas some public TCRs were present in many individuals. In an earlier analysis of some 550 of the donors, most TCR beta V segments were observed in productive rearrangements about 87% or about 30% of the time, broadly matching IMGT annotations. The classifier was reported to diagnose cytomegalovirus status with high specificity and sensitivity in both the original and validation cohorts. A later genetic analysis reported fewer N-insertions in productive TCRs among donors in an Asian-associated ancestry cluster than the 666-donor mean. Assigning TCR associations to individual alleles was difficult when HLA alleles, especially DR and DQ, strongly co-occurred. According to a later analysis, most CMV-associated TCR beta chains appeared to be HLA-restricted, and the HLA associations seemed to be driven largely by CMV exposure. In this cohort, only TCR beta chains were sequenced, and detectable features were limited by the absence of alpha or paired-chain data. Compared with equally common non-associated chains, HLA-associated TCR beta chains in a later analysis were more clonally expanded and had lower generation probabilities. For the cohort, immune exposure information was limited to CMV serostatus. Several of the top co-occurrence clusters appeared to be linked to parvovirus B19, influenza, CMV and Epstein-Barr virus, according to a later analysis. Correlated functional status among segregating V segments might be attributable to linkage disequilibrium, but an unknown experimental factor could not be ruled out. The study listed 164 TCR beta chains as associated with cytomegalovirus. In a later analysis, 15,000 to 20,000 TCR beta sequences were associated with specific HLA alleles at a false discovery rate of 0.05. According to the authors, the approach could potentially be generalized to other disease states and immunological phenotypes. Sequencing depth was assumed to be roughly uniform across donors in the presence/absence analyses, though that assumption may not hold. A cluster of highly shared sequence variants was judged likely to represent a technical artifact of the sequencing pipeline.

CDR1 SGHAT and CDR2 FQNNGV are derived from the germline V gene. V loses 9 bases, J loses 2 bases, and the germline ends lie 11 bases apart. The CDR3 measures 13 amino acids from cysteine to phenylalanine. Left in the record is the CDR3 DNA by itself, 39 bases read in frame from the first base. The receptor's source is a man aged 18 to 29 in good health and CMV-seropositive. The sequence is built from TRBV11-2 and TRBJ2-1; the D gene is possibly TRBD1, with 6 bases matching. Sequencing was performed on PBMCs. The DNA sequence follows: TGTGCCAGTTTACAGGGCCCCTACAATGAGCAGTTCTTC. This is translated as CASLQGPYNEQFF.